What follows describes a single T cell receptor beta chain. The sample comes from a study of blood T cell repertoires in COVID-19. Across the study: The United States, Italy and Spain supplied acute and convalescent COVID-19 samples. T cells, B-cell-depleted T cells, or PBMCs supplied cDNA or gDNA.

This CDR3 is built from 13 residues. The V gene end was trimmed by 5 bases and the J gene end by 12 bases; junction bases not matched to a gene: 12. Germline CDR1 is MRHNA and CDR2 is SNTAGT. Authors' analysis steps: How many nucleated cells were present was estimated from reference gene primer amplification. Clones were read by immunoSEQ multiplex PCR, and TCRdb kept only the in-frame ones, dropping some. For V, J and clone size, that table is used; D and trimming come from the DNA. The sample lists 55,000 to 75,000 clones, 82% occurring once. The sequenced sample was peripheral blood. This sequence was found in a man at least 80 years old with active COVID-19. The rearrangement links TRBV6-4 to TRBJ1-1; 7 bases are shared with TRBD1. The CDR3 bases are TGTGCCAGCAGTCAAAGGACAGGCGCTATGACTTTCTTT. Protein sequence: CASSQRTGAMTFF.